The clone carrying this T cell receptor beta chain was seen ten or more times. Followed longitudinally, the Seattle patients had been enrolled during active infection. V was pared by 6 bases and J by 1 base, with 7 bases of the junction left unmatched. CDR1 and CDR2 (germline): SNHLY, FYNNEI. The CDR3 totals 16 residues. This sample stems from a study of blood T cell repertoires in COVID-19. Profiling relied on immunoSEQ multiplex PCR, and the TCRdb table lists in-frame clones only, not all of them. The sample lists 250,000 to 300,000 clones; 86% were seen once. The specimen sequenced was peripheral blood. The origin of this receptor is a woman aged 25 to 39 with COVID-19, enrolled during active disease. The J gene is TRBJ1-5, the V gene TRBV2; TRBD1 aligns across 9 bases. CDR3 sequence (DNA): TGTGCCAGCAGCCCCGGGACAGGGAAAAGCAATCAGCCCCAGCATTTT. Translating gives CASSPGTGKSNQPQHF.